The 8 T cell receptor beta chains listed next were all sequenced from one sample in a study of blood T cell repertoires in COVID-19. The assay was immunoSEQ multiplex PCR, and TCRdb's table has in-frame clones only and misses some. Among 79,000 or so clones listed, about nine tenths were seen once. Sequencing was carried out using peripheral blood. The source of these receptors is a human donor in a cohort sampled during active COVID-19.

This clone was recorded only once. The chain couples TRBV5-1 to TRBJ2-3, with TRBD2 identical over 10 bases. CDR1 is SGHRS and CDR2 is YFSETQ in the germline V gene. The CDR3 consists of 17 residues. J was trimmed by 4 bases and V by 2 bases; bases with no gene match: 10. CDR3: CASSFGEAGGRADTQYF. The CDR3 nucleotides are TGCGCCAGCAGCTTCGGGGAAGCGGGAGGGCGGGCAGATACGCAGTATTTT.

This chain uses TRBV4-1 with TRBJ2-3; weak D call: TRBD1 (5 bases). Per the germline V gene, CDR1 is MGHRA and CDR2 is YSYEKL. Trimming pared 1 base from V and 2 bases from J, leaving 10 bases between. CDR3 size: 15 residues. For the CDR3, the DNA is TGCGCCAGCAGCCAAGCTACCAGGGACACAGATACGCAGTATTTT. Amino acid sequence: CASSQATRDTDTQYF.

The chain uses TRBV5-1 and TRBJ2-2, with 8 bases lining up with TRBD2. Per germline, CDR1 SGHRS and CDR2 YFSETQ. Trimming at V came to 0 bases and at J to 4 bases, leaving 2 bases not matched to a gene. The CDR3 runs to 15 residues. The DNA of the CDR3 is TGCGCCAGCAGCTTGGTACTAGCGGCCACCGGGGAGCTGTTTTTT. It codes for CASSLVLAATGELFF. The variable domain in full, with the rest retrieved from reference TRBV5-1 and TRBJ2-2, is KAGVTQTPRYLIKTRGQQVTLSCSPISGHRSVSWYQQTPGQGLQFLFEYFSETQRNKGNFPGRFSGRQFSNSRSEMNVSTLELGDSALYLCASSLVLAATGELFFGEGSRLTVL.

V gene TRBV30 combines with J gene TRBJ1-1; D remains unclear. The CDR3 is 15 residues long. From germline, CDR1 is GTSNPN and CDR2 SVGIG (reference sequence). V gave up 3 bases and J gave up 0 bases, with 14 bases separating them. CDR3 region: CAWSRKTTMNTEAFF. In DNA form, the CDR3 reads TGTGCCTGGAGCCGAAAGACCACTATGAACACTGAAGCTTTCTTT.

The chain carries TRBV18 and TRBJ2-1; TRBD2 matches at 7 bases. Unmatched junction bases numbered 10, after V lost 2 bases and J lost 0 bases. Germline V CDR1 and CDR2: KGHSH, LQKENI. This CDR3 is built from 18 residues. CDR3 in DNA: TGTGCCAGCTCACCAGGATCTACGGGAGGTAGCTCCTACAATGAGCAGTTCTTC. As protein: CASSPGSTGGSSYNEQFF.

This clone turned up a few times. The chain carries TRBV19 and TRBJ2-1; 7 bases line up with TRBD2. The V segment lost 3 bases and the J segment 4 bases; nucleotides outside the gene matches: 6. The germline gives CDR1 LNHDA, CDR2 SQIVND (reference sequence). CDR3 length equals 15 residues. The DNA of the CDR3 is TGTGCCAGTAGTATCGGGGGGAGGGCTTACAATGAGCAGTTCTTC. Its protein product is CASSIGGRAYNEQFF. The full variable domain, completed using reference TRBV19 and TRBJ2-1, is DGGITQSPKYLFRKEGQNVTLSCEQNLNHDAMYWYRQDPGQGLRLIYYSQIVNDFQKGDIAEGYSVSREKKESFPLTVTSAQKNPTAFYLCASSIGGRAYNEQFFGPGTRLTVL.

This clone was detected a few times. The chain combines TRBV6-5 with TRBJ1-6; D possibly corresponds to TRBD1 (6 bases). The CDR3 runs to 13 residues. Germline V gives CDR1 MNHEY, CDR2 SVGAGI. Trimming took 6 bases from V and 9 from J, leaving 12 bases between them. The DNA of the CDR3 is TGTGCCAGCAGGGCAGGGGTGGTTTCACCCCTCCACTTT. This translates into CASRAGVVSPLHF.

CDR3 sequence (DNA): TGTGCCAGCAGTCCCCTAGGGGGCGGCTACACCTTC. This gives the protein CASSPLGGGYTF. The V gene is TRBV12-3 or TRBV12-4, the J gene TRBJ1-2, with 7 bases matching TRBD1. The CDR3 has 12 residues. J gave up 8 bases and V 5 bases, and 5 bases lay outside the gene matches.